This T cell receptor (beta chain) is drawn from a study of CD8+CD57+ T cells in acquired aplastic anemia. Study information: Yields of DNA that came from sorted CD4+ and CD8+ cells averaged roughly 3.2 ug.

Comment on this clonotype: Its antigen is undetermined. Without the conserved terminal phenylalanine or tryptophan, this CDR3 likely stems from a read error. The DNA is omitted, as the CDR3 cannot be located on it reliably, and the CDR3 follows TCRdb's listing.

Study-level results: Comparison of patients with controls identified about 27 shared CD8+ CDR3 sequences.

Template material for TCR beta VDJ and CDR3 profiling consisted of genomic DNA. TCRdb re-derived calls from the reads in MiXCR, one entry per CDR3 protein. The sample yields about 400,000 distinct CDR3 sequences, 65% to 80% seen once. The sequence came from a human donor in good health, serving as a control. The sample comprised sorted CD4+, CD8+, or CD8+CD57+ T cells (not recorded which) from PBMCs.

The CDR3 sequence is CASSESRAYNYGDTFG. The chain combines TRBV2 with TRBJ2-7; TRBD2, the table's D call, was not compared with the DNA. A total of 16 residues make up the CDR3, ends included. Germline assignment: CDR1 SNHLY and CDR2 FYNNEI.